The 25 T cell receptor beta chains below were found in one sample sequenced in a study of T-cell reconstitution after alpha-beta-depleted transplantation in children. TCRbeta library construction was performed incorporating unique molecular identifiers. TCRdb reprocessed the PCR reads via MiXCR and lists one record per CDR3 protein. The sample has some 600,000 distinct CDR3 sequences; approximately 13% are singletons. Sequenced material: PBMCs, mostly from graft donor cells, taken 360 days after TCRalphabeta/CD19-depleted stem cell transplant. These receptors all stem from a male patient younger than 18 who had a stem cell transplant for acute myeloid leukemia, so the T cells may come from the graft donor.

This clonotype was counted ten times or more. The V and J genes are TRBV20-1 and TRBJ2-1; 15 bases are a match to TRBD2. V lost 0 bases, J lost 3 bases, and 6 bases stayed unmatched. Germline assignment: CDR1 DFQATT and CDR2 SNEGSKA (reference sequence). This CDR3 comprises 18 residues. Here the CDR3 DNA reads TGCAGTGCTAGAGATTTAGGACTAGCGGGAGGGCTCTACAATGAGCAGTTCTTC. It yields the protein CSARDLGLAGGLYNEQFF.

This chain joins TRBV6-1 and TRBJ1-1; D not resolved. The CDR3 contains 11 residues. Germline lookup yields CDR1 MNHNS and CDR2 SASEGT. V was shortened by 7 bases and J by 9 bases, with 12 bases between the two germline ends. CDR3 sequence: CASTIKAQAFF. The CDR3 DNA follows: TGTGCCAGCACGATAAAGGCGCAAGCTTTCTTT.

The chain carries TRBV28 and TRBJ2-7; D gene unclear. The V gene lost 7 bases and the J gene lost 3 bases, with 10 bases spanning the gap. CDR1 is MDHEN and CDR2 is SYDVKM in the germline V gene. The CDR3 is made up of 12 amino acids. CDR3 nucleotide sequence: TGTGCCAGCAAAACGGACCTCTACGAGCAGTACTTC. It is translated as CASKTDLYEQYF.

The rearrangement links TRBV12-3 or TRBV12-4 to TRBJ1-1; 8 nucleotides align to TRBD1. V shed 3 bases, J shed 2 bases, and the junction held 5 bases outside the gene matches. The CDR3 spans 15 residues. CDR3 in amino acids: CASSLEQGGNTEAFF. The CDR3 DNA follows: TGTGCCAGCAGTTTGGAACAGGGGGGAAACACTGAAGCTTTCTTT.

The rearrangement uses TRBV29-1 and TRBJ2-2; tentatively, D is TRBD1 (5 bases). Germline CDR1 SQVTM, CDR2 ANQGSEA. V lost 5 bases and J lost 1, with 11 bases in between. The CDR3 consists of 14 residues. In DNA form, the CDR3 reads TGCAGCGTTAAGCAGGGAAAGAACACCGGGGAGCTGTTTTTT. It yields the protein CSVKQGKNTGELFF.

V is TRBV28 and J is TRBJ1-1; D is possibly TRBD1 (6 bases). The germline gives CDR1 MDHEN, CDR2 SYDVKM. V lost 5 bases, J lost 0 bases, and 13 bases lay in between. The CDR3 runs 15 residues. CDR3 sequence (DNA): TGTGCCAGCAGTCGGACACAGGGAGTGAACACTGAAGCTTTCTTT. This codes for CASSRTQGVNTEAFF.

This clonotype was seen a few times. The chain carries TRBV29-1 and TRBJ2-1; the match to TRBD2 covers 8 bases. In germline, CDR1 is SQVTM, CDR2 ANQGSEA. There are 14 residues in the CDR3. The CDR3 spells CTSGSGRAENEQFF. DNA for the CDR3: TGCACCTCCGGCTCCGGGAGGGCCGAGAATGAGCAGTTCTTC.

This clonotype was recorded many times. The chain has TRBV28 and TRBJ2-3; 7 bases fit TRBD1. V shed 3 bases, J shed 4 bases, and the junction held 4 bases outside the gene matches. The CDR3 is made up of 14 amino acids. The germline V gene has CDR1 MDHEN and CDR2 SYDVKM. The CDR3 is CASSFEGASDTQYF. Written as DNA, the CDR3 is TGTGCCAGCAGTTTTGAGGGGGCATCAGATACGCAGTATTTT.

The V call is TRBV10-3, the J call TRBJ2-3; D is possibly TRBD2 (5 bases). CDR1 and CDR2 from the germline V gene are ENHRY and SYGVKD. CDR3 size: 13 residues. Trimming cost V 6 bases and J 1 base, with 8 bases left between them. CDR3 DNA sequence: TGTGCCATCAGGAGGACTGGCACAGATACGCAGTATTTT. This gives the protein CAIRRTGTDTQYF.

This clonotype was seen more than once but under ten times. The chain couples TRBV27 to TRBJ2-1; 12 nucleotides match TRBD2. J gave up 7 bases and V 4 bases, and 14 bases lay outside the gene matches. CDR1 is MNHEY, CDR2 SMNVEV, per germline (reference sequence). The CDR3 loop spans 18 amino acids. CDR3 region: CASSSRLAGVFPSNEQFF. As DNA, the CDR3 is TGTGCCAGCAGTTCTCGACTAGCGGGAGTTTTCCCCTCAAATGAGCAGTTCTTC.

V usage is TRBV4-1 and J usage is TRBJ2-7, with TRBD1 identical over 7 bases. The trim removed 4 bases at V and 1 base at J, leaving 10 bases unmatched. CDR3 length: 16 residues. Germline V gene data show CDR1 as MGHRA and CDR2 as YSYEKL. CDR3 region: CASSLQTTGSSYEQYF. CDR3 DNA sequence: TGCGCCAGCAGCCTGCAAACGACAGGGTCTTCCTACGAGCAGTACTTC.

This clonotype was observed many times. The rearrangement uses TRBV27 and TRBJ2-5, with D uncertain. Trimming left V 0 bases short and J 5 bases short, with 7 bases between. The CDR3 is 13 residues long. Germline V gene data show CDR1 as MNHEY and CDR2 as SMNVEV (reference sequence). The CDR3 reads CASSLSRRETQYF. The CDR3 coding sequence is TGTGCCAGCAGTTTATCTAGACGTGAGACCCAGTACTTC.

The J gene is TRBJ2-3, the V gene TRBV28, with D hard to call. V was trimmed by 1 base and J by 0 bases, leaving 11 bases between them. Looked up from germline, CDR1 is MDHEN and CDR2 is SYDVKM. CDR3 length equals 16 residues. CDR3 in amino acids: CASSLSSGFSTDTQYF. As DNA, the CDR3 is TGTGCCAGCAGTTTATCGTCCGGTTTTAGCACAGATACGCAGTATTTT. The whole variable domain, filled in from reference TRBV28 and TRBJ2-3, reads DVKVTQSSRYLVKRTGEKVFLECVQDMDHENMFWYRQDPGLGLRLIYFSYDVKMKEKGDIPEGYSVSREKKERFSLILESASTNQTSMYLCASSLSSGFSTDTQYFGPGTRLTVL.

This rearrangement joins TRBV29-1 to TRBJ2-3; perhaps TRBD2 as D (6 bases). The germline gives CDR1 SQVTM, CDR2 ANQGSEA. The CDR3 is 11 residues long. Deletions cut 5 bases from V and 9 bases from J, with 12 bases between. CDR3: CSVWSGLTQYF. DNA for the CDR3: TGCAGCGTTTGGAGCGGGCTGACGCAGTATTTT.

This clonotype has only a few counts. The CDR3 loop is CASIQGLLQFF. In nucleotides, the CDR3 is TGTGCCAGCATCCAAGGGTTACTACAGTTCTTC. V gene TRBV28 combines with J gene TRBJ2-1; D is uncertain. The CDR3 covers 11 residues. The germline V and J ends were trimmed by 7 bases and 13 bases, with 14 bases remaining between them. In germline, CDR1 is MDHEN, CDR2 SYDVKM.

This clonotype was picked up many times. The chain has TRBV16 and TRBJ1-1, with D uncertain. V lost 0 bases to trimming and J lost 3 bases, with 5 bases between them. Germline CDR1 and CDR2: KGHSY and FQNENV. The CDR3 has 13 residues. The CDR3 bases are TGTGCCAGCAGCCAATCGTGGGACACTGAAGCTTTCTTT. This sequence encodes CASSQSWDTEAFF. The entire variable domain, with the rest obtained from reference TRBV16 and TRBJ1-1, is as follows: GEEVAQTPKHLVRGEGQKAKLYCAPIKGHSYVFWYQQVLKNEFKFLISFQNENVFDETGMPKERFSAKCLPNSPCSLEIQATKLEDSAVYFCASSQSWDTEAFFGQGTRLTVV.

CDR3 sequence: CASSLLPAGSSTDTQYF. The CDR3 region has the DNA TGTGCCAGCAGCTTACTCCCGGCGGGTTCTAGCACAGATACGCAGTATTTT. The chain joins TRBV7-6 to TRBJ2-3, with D possibly being TRBD2 (5 bases). The germline V gene has CDR1 SGHVS and CDR2 FNYEAQ. The CDR3 covers 17 residues. Trimming left V 2 bases short and J 0 bases short, with 15 bases between.

The V gene is TRBV20-1, the J gene TRBJ2-7; D remains unclear. The CDR3 has 16 amino acids. Germline CDR1 DFQATT, CDR2 SNEGSKA (reference sequence). Deletions cut 5 bases from V and 0 bases from J, with 20 bases between. CDR3 protein: CSALRPESLSSYEQYF. DNA of the CDR3: TGCAGTGCTCTTCGTCCCGAGAGCCTGAGCTCCTACGAGCAGTACTTC.

This sequence joins TRBV20-1 and TRBJ2-3; D gene uncertain. V was clipped by 5 bases and J by 5 bases, with 11 bases between them. CDR3 length equals 12 residues. The V gene's germline CDR1 is DFQATT and CDR2 SNEGSKA (reference sequence). The CDR3 is CSAAWLKDTQYF. Written as DNA, the CDR3 is TGCAGTGCTGCCTGGCTAAAAGATACGCAGTATTTT.

The chain couples TRBV4-2 to TRBJ2-3; TRBD2 matches at 7 bases. The CDR3 is made up of 17 amino acids. In germline, CDR1 is LGHNA, CDR2 YNFKEQ. V lost 2 bases and J lost 0; bases outside the gene matches: 8. CDR3 protein: CASSQSRLAESTDTQYF. CDR3 nucleotide sequence: TGTGCCAGCAGCCAAAGTCGGCTAGCGGAGAGCACAGATACGCAGTATTTT.

The chain employs TRBV29-1 and TRBJ1-1; TRBD1 might be the D (6 bases). Trimming removed 0 bases from V and 0 bases from J, with 11 bases in between. The CDR3 runs to 15 residues. The germline V gene has CDR1 SQVTM and CDR2 ANQGSEA. CDR3 sequence (DNA): TGCAGCGTTGAAGACCGACGGACAGTGAACACTGAAGCTTTCTTT. Amino acids: CSVEDRRTVNTEAFF.

Many counts were recorded for this clonotype. J is TRBJ2-1 and V is TRBV10-2; 8 bases match TRBD2. The CDR3 covers 15 residues. Germline trimming cut 10 bases from V and 0 bases from J; bases unmatched to any gene: 8. Germline CDR1 WSHSY, CDR2 SAAADI. CDR3 residues: CATLAGRSSYNEQFF. CDR3 in DNA: TGCGCCACCTTAGCGGGAAGGAGCTCCTACAATGAGCAGTTCTTC.

This clonotype was counted between two and nine times. The chain has TRBV9 and TRBJ2-7, with D perhaps TRBD2 (5 bases). Trimming pared 4 bases from V and 4 bases from J, leaving 15 bases between. The length of the CDR3 is 14 residues. The germline CDR1 and CDR2 sequences are SGDLS and YYNGEE. CDR3 residues: CASSPSAVRYEQYF. In DNA, the CDR3 is TGTGCCAGCAGCCCCTCAGCGGTTCGGTACGAGCAGTACTTC.

Concerning this clonotype: A read error is possible here, since a much larger clone lies one base away. This chain connects TRBV19 to TRBJ2-1, with 12 bases matching TRBD2. The germline gives CDR1 LNHDA, CDR2 SQIVND (reference sequence). V lost 8 bases, J lost 3 bases, and 5 bases stayed unmatched. The CDR3 length is 15 residues. The CDR3 DNA is TGTGCCAGTGCGACTAGCGGGGGCCTCTACAATGAGCAGTTCTTC. This sequence encodes CASATSGGLYNEQFF.

The J gene is TRBJ2-7, the V gene TRBV20-1, with 7 bases identical to TRBD1. The V segment lost 4 bases and the J segment 6 bases; nucleotides outside the gene matches: 6. The CDR3 has 12 residues. Per germline, CDR1 DFQATT and CDR2 SNEGSKA (reference sequence). DNA of the CDR3: TGCAGTGCTACCCGGGACAGATTCGAGCAGTACTTC. Translating it yields CSATRDRFEQYF.